Listed below are T cell receptor beta chains from one sample, sequenced in a study of cytomegalovirus exposure and HLA in healthy donors. Using immunoSEQ multiplex PCR, the repertoire was profiled, and TCRdb retains in-frame clones only, with some absent. The repertoire table contains about 140,000 clones. Sequenced input: PBMCs. These TCRs come from a male donor in good health and CMV-seronegative. CDR3s include the opening cysteine and the closing phenylalanine or tryptophan. The D gene is left open where the match is weak.

j_call v_call d_call cdr3_aa cdr3_nt
TRBJ1-2 TRBV27 TRBD1 CASSQSGTGGEVYGYTF TGTGCCAGCAGTCAATCCGGGACAGGGGGTGAGGTTTACGGCTACACCTTC
TRBJ2-4 TRBV5-5 TRBD2 CASSLGLAGAVLDIQYF TGTGCCAGCAGCCTTGGACTAGCGGGAGCGGTTTTAGACATTCAGTACTTC
TRBJ1-1 TRBV7-2 - CASSSQQVTEAFF TGTGCCAGCAGTTCTCAACAGGTCACTGAAGCTTTCTTT
TRBJ2-3 TRBV18 TRBD2 CASSPLSSGSADTQYF TGTGCCAGCTCACCACTGTCTAGCGGGAGTGCGGATACGCAGTATTTT
TRBJ1-3 TRBV20-1 - CSAAGDTIYF TGCAGTGCTGCCGGGGACACCATATATTTT
TRBJ1-2 TRBV27 - CASSLSGYGGGYTF TGTGCCAGCAGTTTATCCGGGTACGGAGGCGGCTACACCTTC
TRBJ1-2 TRBV6-5 - CATSIRSSSYGYTF TGTGCCACCAGCATCCGGTCGAGCTCCTATGGCTACACCTTC
TRBJ2-7 TRBV5-8 TRBD1 CASSFGQGDDEQYF TGTGCCAGCAGTTTCGGACAGGGGGACGACGAGCAGTACTTC
TRBJ2-7 TRBV2 - CASSEGQNNLHEQYF TGTGCCAGCAGTGAAGGGCAAAACAATCTCCACGAGCAGTACTTC
TRBJ2-6 TRBV7-9 TRBD1 CASSNPPGQGLGANVLTF TGTGCCAGCAGCAATCCGCCGGGACAGGGACTGGGGGCCAACGTCCTGACTTTC
TRBJ1-5 TRBV10-3 - CAISGANSNQPQHF TGTGCCATCAGTGGGGCAAACAGCAATCAGCCCCAGCATTTT
TRBJ2-7 TRBV28 TRBD2 CASRTHGSGGGEQYF TGTGCCAGCAGGACTCATGGGAGCGGGGGAGGCGAGCAGTACTTC
TRBJ2-5 TRBV7-2 - CASSVQYREGETQYF TGTGCCAGCAGCGTACAGTACAGGGAGGGGGAGACCCAGTACTTC
TRBJ1-5 TRBV5-6 - CASSLSGVSNQPQHF TGTGCCAGCAGCTTGTCCGGAGTAAGCAATCAGCCCCAGCATTTT
TRBJ1-1 TRBV29-1 - CSVLKQGMNTEAFF TGCAGCGTCCTCAAACAGGGAATGAACACTGAAGCTTTCTTT
TRBJ2-4 TRBV19 TRBD1 CASSIGTGSKNIQYF TGTGCCAGTAGTATAGGGACAGGGTCCAAAAACATTCAGTACTTC
TRBJ1-2 TRBV7-3 TRBD1 CASSPTGGRSGYTF TGTGCCAGCAGCCCGACAGGGGGCAGGAGTGGCTACACCTTC
TRBJ1-3 TRBV5-6 - CASSFGRLSGNTIYF TGTGCCAGCAGCTTTGGCAGACTCTCTGGAAACACCATATATTTT
TRBJ2-5 TRBV28 TRBD1 CASSLTGGVKTQYF TGTGCCAGCAGTCTAACAGGGGGCGTGAAGACCCAGTACTTC
TRBJ1-4 TRBV19 TRBD1 CASRDRGKLFF TGTGCCAGTAGGGACAGGGGCAAACTGTTTTTT
TRBJ2-7 TRBV9 TRBD1 CASSVGGQGYEQYF TGTGCCAGCAGCGTAGGGGGACAGGGTTACGAGCAGTACTTC
TRBJ1-3 TRBV7-6 TRBD1 CASSPGTAGNTIYF TGTGCCAGCAGCCCCGGGACAGCTGGAAACACCATATATTTT
TRBJ2-3 TRBV7-3 TRBD1 CASSRQGAGQDTQYF TGTGCCAGCAGCCGACAGGGGGCAGGACAAGATACGCAGTATTTT
TRBJ2-7 TRBV27 - CASSLYGRVYEQYF TGTGCCAGCAGTTTATACGGTCGCGTTTACGAGCAGTACTTC
TRBJ1-5 TRBV27 TRBD1 CASSRTGIDQPQHF TGTGCCAGCAGTAGGACAGGGATCGATCAGCCCCAGCATTTT
TRBJ1-2 TRBV30 - CAWSAGGVEVKGYTF TGTGCCTGGAGTGCGGGAGGGGTCGAAGTGAAGGGCTACACCTTC
TRBJ2-7 TRBV19 TRBD1 CASTPTGAVTYEQYF TGTGCCAGTACCCCAACAGGGGCAGTCACCTACGAGCAGTACTTC